Listed below are T cell receptor beta chains from one sample, sequenced in a study of blood T cell repertoires in COVID-19. Profiled with immunoSEQ multiplex PCR; TCRdb holds only in-frame clones, not every one. Found here are about 300,000 clones, around 89% of them singletons; the top ten hold 5% to 7%. Sequencing input: peripheral blood. The origin of the receptors is a man aged 18 to 35 who had recovered from COVID-19. Each CDR3 is given with its conserved first and last residue. D genes are given only for firm matches. Expanded clones are given a class, and other clones once, few, many or no size at all.

D	size	J	V	DNA	CDR3
TRBD2	.	TRBJ2-1	TRBV9	TGTGCCAGCAACCCGGGAGGGCTTAGTTACAATGAGCAGTTCTTC	CASNPGGLSYNEQFF
TRBD1	once	TRBJ1-1	TRBV19	TGTGCCACCCGGACAGGGAACACTGAAGCTTTCTTT	CATRTGNTEAFF
TRBD1	.	TRBJ1-6	TRBV19	TGTGCCAGTAGTCGGGGACAGGTGGATTCACCCCTCCACTTT	CASSRGQVDSPLHF
.	.	TRBJ2-2	TRBV27	TGTGCCAGCAGTTTCACCCTCGCAGGGAACACCGGGGAGCTGTTTTTT	CASSFTLAGNTGELFF
TRBD2	.	TRBJ2-3	TRBV5-8	TGTGCCAGCAGGCTTAGCGGGACGGGGGATACGCAGTATTTT	CASRLSGTGDTQYF
TRBD2	once	TRBJ2-5	TRBV9	TGTGCCAGCAGCCGGGAGGGGGGAGAGACCCAGTACTTC	CASSREGGETQYF
.	.	TRBJ1-2	TRBV6-2/TRBV6-3	TGTGCCAGCAGTTATAGCGGATACTATGGCTACACCTTC	CASSYSGYYGYTF
TRBD2	.	TRBJ2-7	TRBV4-3	TGCGCCAGCAGCCCCGGGGAGGGCTACGAGCAGTACTTC	CASSPGEGYEQYF
.	.	TRBJ1-4	TRBV7-9	TGTGCCAGCAGCCCTCGCCGGGAGCTTGACAGAGAAAAACTGTTTTTT	CASSPRRELDREKLFF
.	once	TRBJ2-2	TRBV9	TGTGCCAGCAGCTCACGGACTACATCCACCGGGGAGCTGTTTTTT	CASSSRTTSTGELFF
.	.	TRBJ2-7	TRBV5-5	TGTGCCAGCAGCAGGGGGGGCTCCGTCTACGAGCAGTACTTC	CASSRGGSVYEQYF
.	.	TRBJ2-7	TRBV2	TGTGCCAGCAGGACAGGCGGTGGTGTCCCCTACGAGCAGTACTTC	CASRTGGGVPYEQYF
TRBD1	.	TRBJ1-2	TRBV10-3	TGTGCCATCACTCCAGGGGGGACAGGGGGCGATGGCTACACCTTC	CAITPGGTGGDGYTF
TRBD2	.	TRBJ2-7	TRBV27	TGTGCCAGCCGATCGACCGGGACTAGCGGGTCTAAGCAGTACTTC	CASRSTGTSGSKQYF
TRBD1	.	TRBJ1-2	TRBV19	TGTGCCAGTAGTACGCCGGTACAGGGGGCCCGAGGCTACACCTTC	CASSTPVQGARGYTF